The T cell receptor beta chain under discussion was sequenced for a study of T cells in localized non-small cell lung cancer. A note on this clone: Antigen unknown.

Assay: immunoSEQ multiplex PCR; the TCRdb copy retains only in-frame clones and omits some. The sample lists about 15,000 clones; 75% to 90% were seen once. Findings and limits, study-wide: Among blood samples, higher T cell density accompanied longer overall survival. Median detection of top 100 tumor clones in adjacent lung was around 57 clones. Maximal T cell clonality occurred in uninvolved adjacent lung, with tumor ranking below it. Multi-region tumor sequencing was not done, so intratumor heterogeneity could not be excluded.

CDR3 length: 12 amino acids. Trimming at V came to 6 bases and at J to 5 bases, leaving 3 bases not matched to a gene. Germline CDR1 SNHLY, CDR2 FYNNEI. The sample was peripheral blood, taken before any cancer treatment. The rearrangement links TRBV2 to TRBJ1-2, with 7 bases that match TRBD1. The receptor was isolated from a woman aged 35 to 69 with stage I lung adenocarcinoma. The DNA for the CDR3 is TGTGCCAGCAGCCAGACAGGGTATGGCTACACCTTC. The encoded protein is CASSQTGYGYTF.